This T cell receptor (beta chain) originates from a study of regulatory T cells in long-lasting Graves disease. Study-level information: Persistent cases were those of Graves' disease that involved over 5 years of antithyroid drugs with positive TSH receptor antibodies. Study-level points and caveats: Persistent disease was characterized by preferential usage of TRBV28, TRBJ1-2 and TRBJ2-5.

iRepertoire HTBI primers and Arm-PCR of CDR3 regions built TCR beta libraries. One entry per CDR3 protein results from TCRdb running MiXCR on the multiplex PCR reads. This table has around 460,000 distinct CDR3 sequences, about 20% appearing once. The time point here: persistent/refractory GD, antithyroid drugs over 5 years with positive TRAb. RNA extracted from PBMCs served as the sequencing template. The V gene's germline CDR1 is MNHEY and CDR2 SMNVEV (reference sequence). The V and J ends lost 4 bases and 3 bases respectively, with 13 bases between them. The CDR3 sequence is 14 residues long. At least ten counts were recorded for this clonotype. Its target is unknown.

The J gene is TRBJ2-7, the V gene TRBV27, with D perhaps matching TRBD2 (5 bases). The sample consisted of peripheral blood mononuclear cells (PBMCs), taken when the disease was refractory, from a patient treated with antithyroid drugs. This TCR was recovered from a female donor with Graves disease. CDR3 amino acids: CASSSTAGYYEQYF. The CDR3 DNA sequence: TGTGCCAGCAGTTCCACGGCGGGTTACTACGAGCAGTACTTC.